This T cell receptor (beta chain) was identified in a study of cytomegalovirus exposure and HLA in healthy donors. Primers for the PCR totalled 60 Vbeta and 13 Jbeta. The protocol was immunoSEQ multiplex PCR, while the TCRdb copy is restricted to in-frame clones and leaves out a portion. This table has around 150,000 clones, nearly 80% appearing once. Study findings and constraints: The authors later linked a missense DCLRE1C variant to TCR beta V- and J-gene trimming. Presence/absence analysis assumed near-uniform sequencing depth across donors.

This clone is a singleton in its sample. Its antigen is unknown. The sequence came from a male donor in good health and CMV-seronegative. Source material: PBMCs.

Here the CDR3 reads CASSSQTGVGYTF. DNA for the CDR3: TGTGCCAGCAGCTCCCAGACAGGAGTCGGCTACACCTTC. The chain couples TRBV11-2 to TRBJ1-2; D may be TRBD1 (6 bases). This CDR3 has 13 residues. Trimming took off 4 bases at V and 8 bases at J, with 14 bases between the two ends. The germline CDR1 and CDR2 sequences are SGHAT and FQNNGV.